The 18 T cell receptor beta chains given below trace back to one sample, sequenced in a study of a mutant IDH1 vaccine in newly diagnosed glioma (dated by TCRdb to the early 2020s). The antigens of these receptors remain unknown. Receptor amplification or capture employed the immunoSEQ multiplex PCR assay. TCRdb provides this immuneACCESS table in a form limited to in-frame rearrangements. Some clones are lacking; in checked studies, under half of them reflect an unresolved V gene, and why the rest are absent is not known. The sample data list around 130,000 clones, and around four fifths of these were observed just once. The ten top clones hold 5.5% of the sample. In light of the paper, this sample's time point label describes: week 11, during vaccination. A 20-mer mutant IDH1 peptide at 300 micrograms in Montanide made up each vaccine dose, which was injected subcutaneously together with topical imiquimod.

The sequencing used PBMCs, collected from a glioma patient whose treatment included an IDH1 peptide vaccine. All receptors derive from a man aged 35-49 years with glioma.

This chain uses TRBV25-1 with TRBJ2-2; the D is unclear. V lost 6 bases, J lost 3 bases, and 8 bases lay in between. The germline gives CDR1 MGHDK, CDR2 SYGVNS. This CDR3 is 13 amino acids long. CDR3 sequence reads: CASRGRDTGELFF. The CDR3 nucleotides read TGTGCCAGCAGGGGAAGGGACACCGGGGAGCTGTTTTTT.

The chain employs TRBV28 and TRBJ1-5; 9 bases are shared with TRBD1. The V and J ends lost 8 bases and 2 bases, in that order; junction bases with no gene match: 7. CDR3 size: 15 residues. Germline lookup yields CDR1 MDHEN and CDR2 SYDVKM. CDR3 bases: TGTGCCAGCGACCCCAGGACAGGGGGCAATCAGCCCCAGCATTTT. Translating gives CASDPRTGGNQPQHF.

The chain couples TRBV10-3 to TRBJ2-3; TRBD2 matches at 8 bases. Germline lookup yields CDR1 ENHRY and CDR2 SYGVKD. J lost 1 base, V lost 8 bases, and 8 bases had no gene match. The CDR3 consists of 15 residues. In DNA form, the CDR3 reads TGTGCCATCGGGGGGCCGGGAGGGGGCACAGATACGCAGTATTTT. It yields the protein CAIGGPGGGTDTQYF.

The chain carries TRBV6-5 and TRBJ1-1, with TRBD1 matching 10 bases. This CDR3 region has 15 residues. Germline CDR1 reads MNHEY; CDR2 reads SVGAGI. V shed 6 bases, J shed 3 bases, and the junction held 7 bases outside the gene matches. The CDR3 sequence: CASSLDRGQDTEAFF. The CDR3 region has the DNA TGTGCCAGCAGCCTCGACAGGGGGCAGGACACTGAAGCTTTCTTT.

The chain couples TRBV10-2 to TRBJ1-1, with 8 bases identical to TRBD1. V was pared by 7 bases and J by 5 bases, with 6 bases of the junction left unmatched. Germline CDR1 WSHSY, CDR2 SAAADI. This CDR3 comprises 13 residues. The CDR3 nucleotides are TGCGCCAGCATTTACAGGGGGGGAACTGAAGCTTTCTTT. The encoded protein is CASIYRGGTEAFF.

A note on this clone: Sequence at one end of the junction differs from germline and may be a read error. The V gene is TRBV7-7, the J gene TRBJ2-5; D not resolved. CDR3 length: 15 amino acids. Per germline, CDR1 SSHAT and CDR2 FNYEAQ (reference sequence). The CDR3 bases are TGTGCTAGCAGCTTAAATTCTCAAAAGACGGAGACCCAGTACTTC. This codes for CASSLNSQKTETQYF. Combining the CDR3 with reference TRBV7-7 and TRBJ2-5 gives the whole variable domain GAGVSQSPRYKVTKRGQDVTLRCDPISSHATLYWYQQALGQGPEFLTYFNYEAQPDKSGLPSDRFSAERPEGSISTLTIQRTEQRDSAMYRCASSLNSQKTETQYFGPGTRLLVL.

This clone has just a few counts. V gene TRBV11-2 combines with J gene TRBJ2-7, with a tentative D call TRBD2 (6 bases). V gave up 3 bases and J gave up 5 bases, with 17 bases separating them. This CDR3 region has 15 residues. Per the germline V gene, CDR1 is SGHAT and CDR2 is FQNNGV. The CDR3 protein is CASSFRAGQGDEQYF. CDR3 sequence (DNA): TGTGCCAGCAGCTTTCGCGCGGGGCAGGGAGACGAGCAGTACTTC.

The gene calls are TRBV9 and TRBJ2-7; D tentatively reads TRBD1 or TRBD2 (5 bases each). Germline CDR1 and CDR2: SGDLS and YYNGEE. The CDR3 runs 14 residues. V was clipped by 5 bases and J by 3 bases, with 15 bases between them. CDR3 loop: CASSGSGTGYEQYF. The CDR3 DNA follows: TGTGCCAGCAGTGGTTCCGGGACCGGCTACGAGCAGTACTTC.

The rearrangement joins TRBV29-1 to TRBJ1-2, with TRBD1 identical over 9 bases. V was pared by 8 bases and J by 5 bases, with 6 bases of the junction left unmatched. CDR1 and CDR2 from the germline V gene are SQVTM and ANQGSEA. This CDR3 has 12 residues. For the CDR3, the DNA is TGCAGCCTAGGGGACAGGGTGTATGGCTACACCTTC. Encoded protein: CSLGDRVYGYTF.

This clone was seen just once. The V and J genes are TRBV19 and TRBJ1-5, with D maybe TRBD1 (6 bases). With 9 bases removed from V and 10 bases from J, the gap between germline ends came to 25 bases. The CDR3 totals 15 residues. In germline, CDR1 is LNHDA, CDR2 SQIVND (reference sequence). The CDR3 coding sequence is TGTGCCAGCCACCTAGGGGGAGCCGCAATCAGCCCCCAGCATTTT. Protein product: CASHLGGAAISPQHF.

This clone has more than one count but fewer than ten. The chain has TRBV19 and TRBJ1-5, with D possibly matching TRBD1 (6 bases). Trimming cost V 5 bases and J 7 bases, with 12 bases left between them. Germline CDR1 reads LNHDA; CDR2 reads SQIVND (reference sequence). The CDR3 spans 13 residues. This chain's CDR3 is CASSLDSLQPQHF. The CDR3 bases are TGTGCCAGTAGTCTGGACAGCCTACAGCCCCAGCATTTT.

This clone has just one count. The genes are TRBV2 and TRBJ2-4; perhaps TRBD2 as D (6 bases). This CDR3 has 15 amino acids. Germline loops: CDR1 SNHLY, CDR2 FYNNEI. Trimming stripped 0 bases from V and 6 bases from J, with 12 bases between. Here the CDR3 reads CASSEANQRVNIQYF. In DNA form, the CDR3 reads TGTGCCAGCAGTGAAGCGAACCAGCGGGTAAACATTCAGTACTTC.

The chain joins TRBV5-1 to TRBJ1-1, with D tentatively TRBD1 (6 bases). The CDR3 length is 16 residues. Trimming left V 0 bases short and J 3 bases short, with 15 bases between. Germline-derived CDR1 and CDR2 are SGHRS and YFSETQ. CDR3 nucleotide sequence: TGCGCCAGCAGCTTGGGCCCCAGGGGAGGCTACACTGAAGCTTTCTTT. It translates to CASSLGPRGGYTEAFF.

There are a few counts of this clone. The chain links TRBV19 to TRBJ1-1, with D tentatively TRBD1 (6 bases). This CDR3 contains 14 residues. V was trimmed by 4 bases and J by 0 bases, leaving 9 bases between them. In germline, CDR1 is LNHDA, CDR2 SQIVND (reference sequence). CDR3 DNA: TGTGCCAGTAGTAGACAGGTCATGAACACTGAAGCTTTCTTT. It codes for CASSRQVMNTEAFF. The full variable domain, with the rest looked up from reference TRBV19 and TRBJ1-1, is DGGITQSPKYLFRKEGQNVTLSCEQNLNHDAMYWYRQDPGQGLRLIYYSQIVNDFQKGDIAEGYSVSREKKESFPLTVTSAQKNPTAFYLCASSRQVMNTEAFFGQGTRLTVV.

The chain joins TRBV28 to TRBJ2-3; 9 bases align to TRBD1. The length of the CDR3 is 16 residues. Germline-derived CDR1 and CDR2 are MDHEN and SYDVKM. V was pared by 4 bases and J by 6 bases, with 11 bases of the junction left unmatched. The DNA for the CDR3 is TGTGCCAGCAGTTCACTTAGGGGACAGGGCTACGATACGCAGTATTTT. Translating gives CASSSLRGQGYDTQYF.

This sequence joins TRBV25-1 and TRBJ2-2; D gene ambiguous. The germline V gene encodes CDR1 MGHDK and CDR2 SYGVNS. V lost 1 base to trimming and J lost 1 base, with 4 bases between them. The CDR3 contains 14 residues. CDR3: CASSESLNTGELFF. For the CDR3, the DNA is TGTGCCAGCAGTGAATCGTTGAACACCGGGGAGCTGTTTTTT.

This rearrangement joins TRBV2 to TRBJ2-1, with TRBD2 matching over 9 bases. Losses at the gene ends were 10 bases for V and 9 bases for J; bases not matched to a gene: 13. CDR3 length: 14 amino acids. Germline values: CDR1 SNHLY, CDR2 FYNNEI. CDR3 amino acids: CAIPSGGLAGEQFF. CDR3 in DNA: TGTGCCATCCCAAGCGGGGGGCTTGCTGGTGAGCAGTTCTTC.

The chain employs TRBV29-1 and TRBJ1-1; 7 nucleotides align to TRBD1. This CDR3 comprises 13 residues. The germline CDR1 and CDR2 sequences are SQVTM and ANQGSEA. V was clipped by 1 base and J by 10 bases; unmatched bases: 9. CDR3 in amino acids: CSVEVPQGGPAFF. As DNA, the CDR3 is TGCAGCGTTGAAGTCCCCCAGGGGGGTCCAGCTTTCTTT.